This T cell receptor beta chain was found in a study of T cells after yellow fever vaccination. Template switching by 5'RACE produced TCR cDNA, adding a universal primer site and UMIs. TCRdb reanalysed the 5' RACE reads using MiXCR and keeps one entry per CDR3 protein. The sample has more than 350,000 distinct CDR3 sequences, roughly 12% seen once. Whole-study results and caveats: The study re-detected most primary-vaccination clones after the booster (roughly 96% CD4, around 90% CD8). From the bulk population, abundant clonotypes could contaminate and appear within FACS-sorted repertoires.

This clonotype was picked up many times. As yet, its antigen is unknown. V shed 10 bases and J shed 1 base, with 13 bases lying between them. CDR3 length: 14 residues. Germline V gene data show CDR1 as KGHSH and CDR2 as LQKENI. The sequence was collected from a man aged 18 to 29 who received the YFV17D yellow fever vaccine. The source material was PBMCs, sampled on the day of the first yellow fever vaccination. The chain links TRBV18 to TRBJ2-2, with a weak D call TRBD1 (6 bases). The DNA of the CDR3 is TGTGCCACCATAGGGGGAGAGAACACCGGGGAGCTGTTTTTT. The encoded protein is CATIGGENTGELFF.